This T cell receptor beta chain was sequenced during a study of a mutant IDH1 vaccine in newly diagnosed glioma. In the study overall: Vaccine administration was initiated 4-6 weeks following radiotherapy alone, or with temozolomide cycles.

Regarding this clone: No antigen is known for it.

Regarding time point: week 35, safety follow-up. All doses held 300 ug of mutant IDH1 20-mer peptide, with topical imiquimod. Sequenced by immunoSEQ multiplex PCR; TCRdb stores in-frame clones only, minus some. The sample carries approximately 66,000 clones, 80% to 90% recorded once. Germline lookup yields CDR1 SQVTM and CDR2 ANQGSEA. The CDR3 is 13 residues long. The chain is built from TRBV29-1 and TRBJ2-5, with D perhaps TRBD1 or TRBD2 (5 bases each). The J call could be wrong; TRBJ2-7 is a better fit for the DNA end. The sequence came from a man aged 25-45 years with glioma. This specimen was PBMCs, taken from a glioma patient whose treatment included an IDH1 peptide vaccine. The CDR3 DNA reads as TGCAGCGCAAAGGGACGTATTGCAAACGAGCAGTACTTC. Its translation is CSAKGRIANEQYF.